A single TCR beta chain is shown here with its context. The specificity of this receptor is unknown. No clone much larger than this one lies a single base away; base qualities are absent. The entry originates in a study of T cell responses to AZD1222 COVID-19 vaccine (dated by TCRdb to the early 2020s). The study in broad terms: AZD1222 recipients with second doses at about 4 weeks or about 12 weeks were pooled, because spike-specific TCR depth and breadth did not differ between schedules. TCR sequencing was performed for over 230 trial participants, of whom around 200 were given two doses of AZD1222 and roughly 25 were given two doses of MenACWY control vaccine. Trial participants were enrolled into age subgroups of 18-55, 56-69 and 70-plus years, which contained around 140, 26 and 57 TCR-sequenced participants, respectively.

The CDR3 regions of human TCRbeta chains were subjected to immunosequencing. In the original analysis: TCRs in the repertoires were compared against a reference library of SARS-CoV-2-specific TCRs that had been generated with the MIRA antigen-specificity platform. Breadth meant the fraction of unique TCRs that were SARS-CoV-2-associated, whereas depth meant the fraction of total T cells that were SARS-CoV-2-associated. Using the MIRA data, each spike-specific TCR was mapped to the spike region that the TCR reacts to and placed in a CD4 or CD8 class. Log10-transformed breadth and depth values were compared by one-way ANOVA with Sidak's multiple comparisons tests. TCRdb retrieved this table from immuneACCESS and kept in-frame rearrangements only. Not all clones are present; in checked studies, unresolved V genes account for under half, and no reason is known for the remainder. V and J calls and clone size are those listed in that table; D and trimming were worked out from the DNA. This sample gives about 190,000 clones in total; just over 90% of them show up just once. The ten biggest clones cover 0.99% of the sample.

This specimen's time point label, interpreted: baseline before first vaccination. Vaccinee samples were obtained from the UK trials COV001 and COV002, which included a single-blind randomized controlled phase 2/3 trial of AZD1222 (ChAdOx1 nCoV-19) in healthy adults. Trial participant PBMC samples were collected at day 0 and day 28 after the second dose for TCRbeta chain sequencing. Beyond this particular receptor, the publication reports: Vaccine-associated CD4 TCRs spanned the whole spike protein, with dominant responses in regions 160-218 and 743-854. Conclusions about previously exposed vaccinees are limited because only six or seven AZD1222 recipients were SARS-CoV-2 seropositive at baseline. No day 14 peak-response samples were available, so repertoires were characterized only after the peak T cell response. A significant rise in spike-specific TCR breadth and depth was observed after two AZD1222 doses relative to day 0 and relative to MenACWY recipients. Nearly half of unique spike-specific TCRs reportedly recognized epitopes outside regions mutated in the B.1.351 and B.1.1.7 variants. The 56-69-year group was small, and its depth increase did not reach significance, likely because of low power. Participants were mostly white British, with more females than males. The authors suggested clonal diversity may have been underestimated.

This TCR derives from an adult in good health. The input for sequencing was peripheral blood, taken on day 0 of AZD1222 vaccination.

The CDR3 reads CASSLLSPGADKETQYF. The sequence in DNA is TGTGCCAGCAGTTTACTGTCTCCTGGGGCAGATAAAGAGACCCAGTACTTC. The sequence joins TRBV27 to TRBJ2-5; the best D guess is TRBD1, with 5 bases matching. Trimming at the junction amounts to 2 bases on V and 3 bases on J, and the germline ends lie 19 bases apart. CDR1 is given as MNHEY and CDR2 as SMNVEV, both from the germline V gene (reference sequence). From the cysteine through the phenylalanine, the CDR3 covers 17 amino acids. Kept here is only the CDR3 DNA, which spans 51 bases and is read in frame from base 1.